This T cell receptor (beta chain) was identified during a study of T cell responses to AZD1222 COVID-19 vaccine (dated by TCRdb to the early 2020s). For the wider study: Because spike-specific TCR depth and breadth did not differ between the two schedules, AZD1222 recipients who got a second dose at roughly 4 weeks were pooled with those who got a second dose at roughly 12 weeks. Trial participants were enrolled into age subgroups of 18-55, 56-69 and 70-plus years, which contained about 150, 28 and 57 TCR-sequenced participants, respectively. TCR sequencing covered fewer than 250 trial participants: 200 to 210 given two doses of AZD1222 and approximately 26 given two doses of MenACWY control vaccine.

The paper as a whole reports these results and caveats: Participants were mostly white British and included more females than males, and it was suggested by the authors that clonal diversity may have been underestimated. No day 14 peak-response samples were available, so repertoires were characterized only after the peak T cell response. Nearly half of unique spike-specific TCRs reportedly recognized epitopes outside regions mutated in the B.1.351 and B.1.1.7 variants. CD4 TCRs associated with the vaccine covered the entire spike protein, and the dominant responses were in regions 160-218 and 743-854. The 56-69-year group was small, and its depth increase did not reach significance, likely because of low power. Conclusions about previously exposed vaccinees were limited because only six AZD1222 recipients were SARS-CoV-2 seropositive at baseline. After two AZD1222 doses, both the breadth and the depth of spike-specific TCRs were significantly higher than at day 0 and than in MenACWY recipients.

Comments on this clone: The antigen it recognizes is unknown. No base qualities exist here, and no much larger clone lies one base off it.

The cysteine opens and the phenylalanine closes a CDR3 of 15 amino acids. Here the CDR3 DNA is all that survives: 45 bases in frame from base 1. CDR1 and CDR2, per the germline V gene, are LGHNA and YSLEER. Compared with germline, V lacks 4 bases and J lacks 4 bases; bases without a gene match: 9. The CDR3 regions of human TCRbeta chains were analyzed by immunosequencing. Regarding the original processing steps: TCRs in the repertoires were matched against a reference library of SARS-CoV-2-specific TCRs that had been generated with the MIRA antigen-specificity platform. Breadth was defined as the fraction of unique TCRs that were SARS-CoV-2-associated, and depth was defined as the fraction of total T cells that were SARS-CoV-2-associated. Using the MIRA data, each spike-specific TCR was mapped to the spike region that the TCR reacts to and placed in a CD4 or CD8 class. Log10-transformed breadth and depth values were compared by one-way ANOVA with Sidak's multiple comparisons tests. TCRdb stores this immuneACCESS table with in-frame sequences only. Part of the clones is absent; in the studies checked, under half of the shortfall reflects unresolved V genes, and no reason is known for the rest. V and J calls and clone size are given by that table; D and trimming were obtained from the DNA. A total of approximately 160,000 clones appear in this sample, about nine tenths of them only once. The ten largest account for around 3% of the sample.

This specimen's time point label, interpreted: baseline before first vaccination. The vaccinee samples were drawn from two UK trials, COV001 and COV002, one of which was a single-blind randomized controlled phase 2/3 trial testing AZD1222 (ChAdOx1 nCoV-19) in healthy adults. Trial participant PBMC samples were collected at day 0 and day 28 after the second dose for TCRbeta chain sequencing. The receptor was derived from an adult in good health. Sequencing was performed on peripheral blood, taken on day 0 of AZD1222 vaccination. This chain joins TRBV4-3 to TRBJ1-2, and 7 junction bases match TRBD1. The sequenced DNA: TGCGCCAGCAGCCGTAATAGGGACAGCGCCTATGGCTACACCTTC. Translated, it gives CASSRNRDSAYGYTF.